The 17 T cell receptor beta chains presented below share a single source sample, sequenced in a study of cytomegalovirus exposure and HLA in healthy donors. PCR employed 60 Vbeta and 13 Jbeta primers. Generated by immunoSEQ multiplex PCR, the TCRdb table keeps only in-frame clones and is missing some. This table has around 230,000 clones, roughly 79% appearing once. Sequencing used PBMCs. The source of these receptors is a male donor in good health and CMV-seronegative.

The V gene is TRBV2, the J gene TRBJ1-3; 10 bases line up with TRBD1. The germline gives CDR1 SNHLY, CDR2 FYNNEI. V shed 6 bases, J shed 2 bases, and the junction held 7 bases outside the gene matches. The CDR3 sequence is 16 residues long. This CDR3 is CASSRDRGRAGNTIYF. Written as DNA, the CDR3 is TGTGCCAGCAGCCGAGACAGGGGGCGAGCTGGAAACACCATATATTTT.

J is TRBJ1-3 and V is TRBV7-2; D ambiguous. V lost 5 bases and J 4 bases, leaving 12 bases between the germline ends. From germline, CDR1 is SGHTA and CDR2 FQGNSA. The CDR3 is 14 amino acids. The CDR3 region has the DNA TGTGCCAGCAGCGTCGGAACAGTCGGAAACACCATATATTTT. This sequence encodes CASSVGTVGNTIYF.

The chain recombines TRBV5-6 with TRBJ2-2, with a weak D call TRBD2 (6 bases). Trimming removed 2 bases at V and 7 bases at J, with 15 bases between. The CDR3 is 15 residues long. Per the germline V gene, CDR1 is SGHDT and CDR2 is YYEEEE. CDR3 protein: CASSLPGLGIGELFF. The CDR3, as DNA: TGTGCCAGCAGCTTACCGGGACTGGGAATCGGGGAGCTGTTTTTT.

The CDR3 protein is CAWSVNDRGHTEAFF. The DNA for the CDR3 is TGTGCCTGGAGTGTAAACGACAGGGGGCATACTGAAGCTTTCTTT. This chain links TRBV30 with TRBJ1-1; 10 bases fit TRBD1. The germline CDR1 and CDR2 sequences are GTSNPN and SVGIG (reference sequence). The CDR3 is 15 amino acids. V gave up 0 bases and J gave up 5 bases; unmatched junction bases: 6.

This rearrangement joins TRBV6-5 to TRBJ2-1, with TRBD2 matching over 9 bases. The germline CDR1 and CDR2 sequences are MNHEY and SVGAGI. Losses at the gene ends were 2 bases for V and 4 bases for J; bases not matched to a gene: 6. CDR3 size: 16 residues. CDR3 in DNA: TGTGCCAGCAGTTACGAAGCGGGGGGCAGTTACAATGAGCAGTTCTTC. Amino acids: CASSYEAGGSYNEQFF.

The rearrangement uses TRBV5-1 and TRBJ2-5, with 8 positions matching TRBD2. Germline V CDR1 and CDR2: SGHRS, YFSETQ. The CDR3 has 16 amino acids. The ends lost 4 bases at V and 2 bases at J; junction bases unmatched: 10. The CDR3 is CASSDLRGTRQETQYF. In nucleotides, the CDR3 is TGCGCCAGCAGCGACTTGCGGGGGACTAGGCAAGAGACCCAGTACTTC.

The genes are TRBV5-4 and TRBJ1-2; 9 positions match TRBD1. The V and J ends lost 4 bases and 2 bases, in that order; junction bases with no gene match: 3. Germline loops: CDR1 SGHNT, CDR2 YYREEE (reference sequence). There are 14 residues in the CDR3. The CDR3 reads CASSPDRGNYGYTF. The CDR3 nucleotides are TGTGCCAGCAGCCCCGACAGGGGGAACTATGGCTACACCTTC.

V gene TRBV7-8 combines with J gene TRBJ1-4, with a possible D match to TRBD1 (5 bases). V lost 2 bases and J 7 bases, leaving 20 bases between the germline ends. In germline, CDR1 is SGHVS, CDR2 FQNEAQ. The CDR3 length is 17 residues. CDR3 in DNA: TGTGCCAGCAGCTTACTCAGACCGGGACTCACTGGTGAAAAACTGTTTTTT. Protein product: CASSLLRPGLTGEKLFF.

This clone was seen more than once but under ten times. The chain is built from TRBV5-4 and TRBJ1-2, with D unclear. CDR1 and CDR2 from the germline V gene are SGHNT and YYREEE (reference sequence). The CDR3 consists of 12 residues. Trimming took off 0 bases at V and 4 bases at J, with 4 bases between the two ends. The CDR3 sequence: CASSLDGYGYTF. The CDR3 nucleotides are TGTGCCAGCAGCTTGGACGGCTATGGCTACACCTTC.

This clone was detected only once. The chain joins TRBV30 to TRBJ1-6; D is unresolved. Trimming pared 4 bases from V and 0 bases from J, leaving 10 bases between. Looked up from germline, CDR1 is GTSNPN and CDR2 is SVGIG (reference sequence). The CDR3 is 15 amino acids. The CDR3 region is CAWKLGSSYNSPLHF. The DNA of the CDR3 is TGTGCCTGGAAGCTGGGGAGCTCCTATAATTCACCCCTCCACTTT.

This clone showed up just once. The chain combines TRBV5-1 with TRBJ2-3, with TRBD2 matching over 12 bases. Looked up from germline, CDR1 is SGHRS and CDR2 is YFSETQ. The CDR3 contains 16 residues. The junction had 4 bases not matched to a gene; V was cut back by 1 base and J by 4 bases. For the CDR3, the DNA is TGCGCCAGCAGCTTGATGGCTAGCGGGGGGGCAGATACGCAGTATTTT. This sequence encodes CASSLMASGGADTQYF.

The chain combines TRBV18 with TRBJ1-1; perhaps TRBD1 as D (6 bases). There are 15 residues in the CDR3. CDR1 and CDR2 (germline): KGHSH, LQKENI. Trimming removed 4 bases at V and 3 bases at J, with 15 bases between. The CDR3 DNA follows: TGTGCCAGCTCACTTGGCGGGGGGCGGGACACTGAAGCTTTCTTT. Its translation is CASSLGGGRDTEAFF. Looking up the rest from reference TRBV18 and TRBJ1-1 gives the full variable domain: NAGVMQNPRHLVRRRGQEARLRCSPMKGHSHVYWYRQLPEEGLKFMVYLQKENIIDESGMPKERFSAEFPKEGPSILRIQQVVRGDSAAYFCASSLGGGRDTEAFFGQGTRLTVV.

The CDR3 nucleotides are TGTGCCAGCAGTTCCTTCGGGGGGGCAAACACCGGGGAGCTGTTTTTT. Its protein product is CASSSFGGANTGELFF. The V gene is TRBV6-5, the J gene TRBJ2-2, with 8 bases matching TRBD2. V shed 4 bases, J shed 2 bases, and the junction held 6 bases outside the gene matches. The CDR3 runs 16 residues. CDR1 and CDR2 (germline): MNHEY, SVGAGI.

DNA of the CDR3: TGCGCCAGCAGCTTAACTAGCGGTCGGGGCACCGGGGAGCTGTTTTTT. This encodes CASSLTSGRGTGELFF. The V call is TRBV5-1, the J call TRBJ2-2; 8 nucleotides match TRBD2. The ends lost 2 bases at V and 4 bases at J; junction bases unmatched: 7. Germline CDR1 is SGHRS and CDR2 is YFSETQ. CDR3 size: 16 residues.

This chain uses TRBV28 with TRBJ1-1, with TRBD1 as a possible D gene (6 bases). Trimming cost V 3 bases and J 4 bases, with 12 bases left between them. Germline V CDR1 and CDR2: MDHEN, SYDVKM. CDR3 size: 14 residues. CDR3 residues: CASSFRGRSTEAFF. CDR3 DNA: TGTGCCAGCAGTTTCAGGGGACGGAGCACTGAAGCTTTCTTT.

The chain has TRBV9 and TRBJ1-2; D ambiguous. The CDR3 loop spans 13 amino acids. Trimming pared 3 bases from V and 4 bases from J, leaving 10 bases between. Germline V CDR1 and CDR2: SGDLS, YYNGEE. The CDR3 sequence: CASSGTPSYGYTF. The CDR3 bases are TGTGCCAGCAGCGGTACACCTTCCTATGGCTACACCTTC. Combining the CDR3 with reference TRBV9 and TRBJ1-2 gives the whole variable domain DSGVTQTPKHLITATGQRVTLRCSPRSGDLSVYWYQQSLDQGLQFLIQYYNGEERAKGNILERFSAQQFPDLHSELNLSSLELGDSALYFCASSGTPSYGYTFGSGTRLTVV.

This chain connects TRBV30 to TRBJ2-5; TRBD2 is a possible D gene (7 bases). V was shortened by 3 bases and J by 4 bases, with 18 bases between the two germline ends. Germline CDR1 reads GTSNPN; CDR2 reads SVGIG (reference sequence). The CDR3 is 15 amino acids. CDR3 DNA: TGTGCCTGGAGGAGAGGGGGAGGGCCGGGAGAGACCCAGTACTTC. This encodes CAWRRGGGPGETQYF.